This T cell receptor beta chain was identified during a study of CD8+CD57+ T cells in acquired aplastic anemia. For the study at large: Sorting CD4+ and CD8+ cells gave DNA averaging approximately 3 ug.

The CDR3 contains 16 residues. Germline trimming cut 5 bases from V and 1 base from J; bases unmatched to any gene: 10. Germline-derived CDR1 and CDR2 are SGHRS and YFSETQ. The sample holds many counts of this clonotype. Its antigen is undetermined. For sequencing, patients were chosen who had shown expansion of CD8+CD57+ cells by flow cytometry. Acquired aplastic anemia of severe grade affected all patients. None of the patients had been given any therapy when their blood was sampled. Investigators profiled TCR beta VDJ and CDR3 from genomic DNA template. TCRdb independently ran MiXCR on the reads; one entry per CDR3 protein. The sample has about 41,000 distinct CDR3 sequences; over 55% are singletons. Study results and limitations: Common to patients and controls were around 30 CD8+ CDR3 sequences.

The sequenced material came from sorted CD4+, CD8+, or CD8+CD57+ T cells (not recorded which) from PBMCs. This clonotype originated in a human donor with aplastic anemia. This chain links TRBV5-1 with TRBJ2-7, with 9 bases lining up with TRBD1. The CDR3 sequence is CASSPPRGQGSYEQYF. CDR3 coding DNA: TGCGCCAGCAGTCCACCCAGGGGACAGGGTTCCTACGAGCAGTACTTC.